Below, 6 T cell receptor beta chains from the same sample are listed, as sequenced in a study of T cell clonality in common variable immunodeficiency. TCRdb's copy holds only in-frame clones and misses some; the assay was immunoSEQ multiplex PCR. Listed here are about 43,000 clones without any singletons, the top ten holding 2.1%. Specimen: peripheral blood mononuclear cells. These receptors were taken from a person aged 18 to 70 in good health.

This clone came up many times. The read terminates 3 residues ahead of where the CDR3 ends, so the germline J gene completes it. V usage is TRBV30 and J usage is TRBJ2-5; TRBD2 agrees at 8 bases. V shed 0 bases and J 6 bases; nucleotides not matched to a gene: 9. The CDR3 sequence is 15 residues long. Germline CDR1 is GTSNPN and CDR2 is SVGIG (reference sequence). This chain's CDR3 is CAWSVPGTSVKTQYF. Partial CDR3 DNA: TGTGCCTGGAGTGTCCCCGGGACTAGTGTTAAGACC.

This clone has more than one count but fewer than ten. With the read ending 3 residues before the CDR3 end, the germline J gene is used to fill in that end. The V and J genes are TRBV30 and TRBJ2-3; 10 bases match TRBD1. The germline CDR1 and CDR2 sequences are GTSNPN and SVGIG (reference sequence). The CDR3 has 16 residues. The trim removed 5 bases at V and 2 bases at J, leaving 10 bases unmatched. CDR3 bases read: TGTGCCTGGGGAACCGGGACAGGGGAGGACACAGATACG. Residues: CAWGTGTGEDTDT. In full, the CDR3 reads CAWGTGTGEDTDTQYF.

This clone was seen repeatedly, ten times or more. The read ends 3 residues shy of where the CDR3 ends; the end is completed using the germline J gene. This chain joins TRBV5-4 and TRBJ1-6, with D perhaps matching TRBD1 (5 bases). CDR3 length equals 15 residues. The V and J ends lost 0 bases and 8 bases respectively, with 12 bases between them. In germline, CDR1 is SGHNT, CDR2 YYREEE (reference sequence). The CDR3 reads CASSLDGGTDSPLHF. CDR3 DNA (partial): TGTGCCAGCAGCTTGGATGGGGGGACCGATTCACCC. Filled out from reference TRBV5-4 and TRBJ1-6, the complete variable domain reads ETGVTQSPTHLIKTRGQQVTLRCSSQSGHNTVSWYQQALGQGPQFIFQYYREEENGRGNFPPRFSGLQFPNYSSELNVNALELDDSALYLCASSLDGGTDSPLHFGNGTRLTVT.

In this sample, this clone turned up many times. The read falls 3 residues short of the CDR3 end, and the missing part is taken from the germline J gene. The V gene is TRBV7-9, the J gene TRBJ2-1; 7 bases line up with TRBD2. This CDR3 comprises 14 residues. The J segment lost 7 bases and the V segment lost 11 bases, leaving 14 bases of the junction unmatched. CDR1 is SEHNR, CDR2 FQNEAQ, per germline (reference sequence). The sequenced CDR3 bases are TGTGCCCTCACGAATGCGGGAGTGGGGAATGAG. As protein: CALTNAGVGNE. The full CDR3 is CALTNAGVGNEQFF.

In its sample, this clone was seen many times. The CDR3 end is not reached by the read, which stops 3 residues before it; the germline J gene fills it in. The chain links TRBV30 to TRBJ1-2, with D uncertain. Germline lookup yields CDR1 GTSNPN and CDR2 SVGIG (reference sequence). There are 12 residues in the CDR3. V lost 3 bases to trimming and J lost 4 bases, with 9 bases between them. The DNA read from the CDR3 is TGTGCCTGGAGGAAGACATTCTATGGC. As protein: CAWRKTFYG. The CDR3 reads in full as CAWRKTFYGYTF.

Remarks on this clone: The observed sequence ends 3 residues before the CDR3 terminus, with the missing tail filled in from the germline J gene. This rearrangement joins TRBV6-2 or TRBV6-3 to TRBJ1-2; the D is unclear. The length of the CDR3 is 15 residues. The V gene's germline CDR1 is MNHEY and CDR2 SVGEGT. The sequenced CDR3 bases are TGTGCCAGCAGCCATACTAGCGACGCCTACAATGAC. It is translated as CASSHTSDAYND. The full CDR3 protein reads CASSHTSDAYNDYTF.